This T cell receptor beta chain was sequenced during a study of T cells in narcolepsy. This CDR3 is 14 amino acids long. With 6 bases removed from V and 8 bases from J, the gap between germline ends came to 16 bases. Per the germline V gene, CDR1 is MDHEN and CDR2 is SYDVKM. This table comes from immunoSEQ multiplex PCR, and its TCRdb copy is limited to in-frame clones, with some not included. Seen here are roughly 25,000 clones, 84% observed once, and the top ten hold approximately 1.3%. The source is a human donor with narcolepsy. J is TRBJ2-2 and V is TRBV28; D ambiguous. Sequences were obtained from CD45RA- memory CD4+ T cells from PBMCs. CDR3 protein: CASSPRRVGGELFF. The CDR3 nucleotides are TGTGCCAGCAGCCCTCGCCGGGTTGGAGGGGAGCTGTTTTTT. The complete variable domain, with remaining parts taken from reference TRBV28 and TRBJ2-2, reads DVKVTQSSRYLVKRTGEKVFLECVQDMDHENMFWYRQDPGLGLRLIYFSYDVKMKEKGDIPEGYSVSREKKERFSLILESASTNQTSMYLCASSPRRVGGELFFGEGSRLTVL.